This T cell receptor beta chain is from a study of T cell responses to AZD1222 COVID-19 vaccine. Whole-study findings and limits: Repertoires were obtained solely post-peak T cell response. Per reports, nearly half of all spike-specific TCRs target regions that are unmutated in variants. Donors were largely white British and mainly female; clonal diversity was possibly underestimated.

Of note for this clone: The antigen remains unidentified.

This CDR3 spans 15 amino acids. CDR1 and CDR2 (germline): LNHDA, SQIVND (reference sequence). Germline trimming cut 4 bases from V and 7 bases from J; bases unmatched to any gene: 12. TCRdb keeps only in-frame clones here, not all; method: immunoSEQ multiplex PCR. The repertoire includes around 180,000 clones, roughly 87% of them detected once, and less than 3% sits in the top ten. The sequence was collected from an adult in good health. V gene TRBV19 combines with J gene TRBJ1-2; 7 positions match TRBD1. The sample here was peripheral blood, taken on day 0 of AZD1222 vaccination. The CDR3 DNA reads TGTGCCAGTAGTAGGAGCCGGGACAGAGTAGGTGGCTACACCTTC. Translated: CASSRSRDRVGGYTF. The variable domain in full, completed from reference TRBV19 and TRBJ1-2, reads DGGITQSPKYLFRKEGQNVTLSCEQNLNHDAMYWYRQDPGQGLRLIYYSQIVNDFQKGDIAEGYSVSREKKESFPLTVTSAQKNPTAFYLCASSRSRDRVGGYTFGSGTRLTVV.